What follows are 2 T cell receptor beta chains derived from one specimen sequenced in a study of shared clonotypes between healthy human individuals. TCRdb keeps only in-frame clones here, not all; method: immunoSEQ multiplex PCR. Of under 1,100,000 clones in the sample, around 76% are singletons; the top ten hold less than 1.5%. Specimen: memory CD4+ T cells sorted from blood. Subset specified: CD45RA-negative fraction. These TCRs come from a man aged 18 to 35 in good health.

This clone was observed a few times. The CDR3 DNA reads as TGTGCCAGCAGGACCGGGACAGGGATAGCTGAAGCTTTCTTT. Its protein product is CASRTGTGIAEAFF. The chain recombines TRBV28 with TRBJ1-1; 9 bases are a match to TRBD1. Germline V gene sequence: CDR1 MDHEN, CDR2 SYDVKM. The CDR3 has 14 amino acids. V lost 6 bases to trimming and J lost 6 bases; unmatched junction nucleotides: 8.

J is TRBJ2-2 and V is TRBV10-3; possible D gene TRBD1, 6 bases. Germline V lookup: CDR1 ENHRY, CDR2 SYGVKD. Trimming shortened V by 8 bases and J by 4 bases, and 14 bases separated the two germline ends. The CDR3 consists of 14 residues. CDR3 DNA sequence: TGTGCCATCGGGGGCCGGGGTACCACCGGGGAGCTGTTTTTT. Translation: CAIGGRGTTGELFF.